This TCR beta chain was profiled in a study of blood T cell repertoires in COVID-19. Study at large: Whether acute or convalescent, the COVID-19 samples came from the United States, Italy and Spain. T cells, B-cell-depleted T cells, or PBMCs provided the cDNA or gDNA that served as material.

Between the trimmed V and J ends, which lost 6 bases and 7 bases, there was a span of 19 bases. Looked up from germline, CDR1 is SGDLS and CDR2 is YYNGEE. The CDR3 is 14 residues long. Authors' data handling: Cell counts per sample came from amplifying reference gene primers. TCRdb's table, derived via immunoSEQ multiplex PCR, lists solely in-frame clones and lacks some. The V and J calls and clone size are taken from that table; D and trimming were inferred from the DNA. The sample holds 50,000 to 70,000 clones, 70% to 85% seen once. The sequence was obtained from a man in his 60s with acute or convalescent COVID-19. The sequencing input was peripheral blood. The chain carries TRBV9 and TRBJ1-2; D unresolved. Written as DNA, the CDR3 is TGTGCCAGCACCCCCTCAGCGGAGTCGCGTGGCTACACCTTC. The encoded protein is CASTPSAESRGYTF.